The sequence of this T cell receptor (beta chain) was determined in a study of PD-1 blockade in classical Hodgkin lymphoma. General observations from the study: Prior to therapy, complete responders displayed diversity much like that of newly diagnosed patients.

This table comes from immunoSEQ multiplex PCR, and its TCRdb copy is limited to in-frame clones, with some not included. Among around 44,000 clones listed, around 86% were seen once. Regarding this clone: No antigen is known for it.

Following autologous stem cell transplantation, relapse occurred in every patient, and exposure to brentuximab vedotin varied. The TCR was taken from a human donor with classical Hodgkin lymphoma. The specimen comprised peripheral blood mononuclear cells (PBMCs), sampled before the second cycle of nivolumab.

The CDR3 DNA is TGTGCCAGCAGTGAAGACGGATACTCCTACAATGAGCAGTTCTTC. Translation gives CASSEDGYSYNEQFF. The V and J genes are TRBV6-4 and TRBJ2-1; D is unclear. Trimming left V 3 bases short and J 0 bases short, with 9 bases between. From germline, CDR1 is MRHNA and CDR2 SNTAGT. The length of the CDR3 is 15 residues.